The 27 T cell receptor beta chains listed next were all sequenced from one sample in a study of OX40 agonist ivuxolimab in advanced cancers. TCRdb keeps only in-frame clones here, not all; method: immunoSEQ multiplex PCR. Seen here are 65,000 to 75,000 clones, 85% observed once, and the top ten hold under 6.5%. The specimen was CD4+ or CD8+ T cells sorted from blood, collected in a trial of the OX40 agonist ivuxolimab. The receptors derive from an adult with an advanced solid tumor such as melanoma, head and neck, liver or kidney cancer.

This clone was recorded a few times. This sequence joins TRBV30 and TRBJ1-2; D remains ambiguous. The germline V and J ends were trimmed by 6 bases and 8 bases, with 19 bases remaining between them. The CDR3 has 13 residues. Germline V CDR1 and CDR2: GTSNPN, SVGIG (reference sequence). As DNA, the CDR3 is TGTGCCTGTCTGAGAGGGCCTAGCCGGGGCTACACCTTC. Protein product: CACLRGPSRGYTF.

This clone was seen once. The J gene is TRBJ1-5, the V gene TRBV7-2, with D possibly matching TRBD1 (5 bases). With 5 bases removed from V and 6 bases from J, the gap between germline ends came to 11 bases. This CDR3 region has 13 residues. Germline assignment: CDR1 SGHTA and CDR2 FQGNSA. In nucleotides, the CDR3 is TGTGCCAGCAGCCTAGACGGGGGTCAGCCCCAGCATTTT. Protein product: CASSLDGGQPQHF.

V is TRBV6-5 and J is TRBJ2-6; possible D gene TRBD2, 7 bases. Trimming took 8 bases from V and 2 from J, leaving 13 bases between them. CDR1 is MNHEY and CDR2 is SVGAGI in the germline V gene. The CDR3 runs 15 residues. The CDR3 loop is CASSKGGPGANVLTF. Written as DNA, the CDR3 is TGTGCCAGCTCCAAGGGGGGGCCTGGGGCCAACGTCCTGACTTTC.

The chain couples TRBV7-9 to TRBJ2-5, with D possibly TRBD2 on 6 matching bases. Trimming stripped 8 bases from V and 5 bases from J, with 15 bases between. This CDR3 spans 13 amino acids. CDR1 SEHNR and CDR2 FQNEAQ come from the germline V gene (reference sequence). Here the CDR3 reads CASELAVAETQYF. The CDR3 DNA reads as TGTGCCAGCGAGTTAGCGGTGGCGGAGACCCAGTACTTC.

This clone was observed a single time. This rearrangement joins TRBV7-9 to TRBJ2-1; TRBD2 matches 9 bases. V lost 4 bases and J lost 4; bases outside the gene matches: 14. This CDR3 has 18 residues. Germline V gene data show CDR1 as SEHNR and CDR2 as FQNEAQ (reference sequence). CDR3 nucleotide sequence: TGTGCCAGCAGCTCCCTCGTCTTGACTAGCGGAATTTACAATGAGCAGTTCTTC. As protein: CASSSLVLTSGIYNEQFF.

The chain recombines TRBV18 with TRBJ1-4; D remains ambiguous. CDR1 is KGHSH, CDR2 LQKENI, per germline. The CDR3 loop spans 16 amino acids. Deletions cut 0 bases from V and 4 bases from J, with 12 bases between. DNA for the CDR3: TGTGCCAGCTCACCACCGTCTGGACCGAGTAATGAAAAACTGTTTTTT. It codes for CASSPPSGPSNEKLFF.

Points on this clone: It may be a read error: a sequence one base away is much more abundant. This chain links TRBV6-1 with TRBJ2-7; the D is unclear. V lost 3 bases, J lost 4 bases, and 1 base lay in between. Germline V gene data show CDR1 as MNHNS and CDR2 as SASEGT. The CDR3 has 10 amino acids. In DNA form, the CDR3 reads TGTGCCAGCAGTGAGTACGAGCAGTACTTC. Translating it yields CASSEYEQYF.

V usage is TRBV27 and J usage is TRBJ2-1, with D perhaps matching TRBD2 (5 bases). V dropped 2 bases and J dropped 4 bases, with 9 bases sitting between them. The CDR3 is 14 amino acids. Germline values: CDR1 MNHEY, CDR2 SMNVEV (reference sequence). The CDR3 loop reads CASSLGGSYNEQFF. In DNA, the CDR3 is TGTGCCAGCAGTTTAGGAGGCAGTTACAATGAGCAGTTCTTC.

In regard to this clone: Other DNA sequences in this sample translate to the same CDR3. DNA of the CDR3: TGTGCCAGCAGCCTTCTCGCAGATACGCAGTATTTT. Translation: CASSLLADTQYF. The V call is TRBV11-3, the J call TRBJ2-3, with D unresolved. The V and J ends lost 5 bases and 4 bases respectively, with 7 bases between them. Germline CDR1 and CDR2: SGHNT and YENEEA. The CDR3 has 12 residues.

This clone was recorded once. CDR3: CATSSIETGVRDEQYF. For the CDR3, the DNA is TGTGCCACCAGCAGTATTGAGACAGGCGTTCGAGACGAGCAGTACTTC. The V call is TRBV15, the J call TRBJ2-7, with D tentatively TRBD1 (6 bases). This CDR3 has 16 residues. Germline loops: CDR1 LNHNV, CDR2 YYDKDF (reference sequence). Deletions cut 3 bases from V and 5 bases from J, with 20 bases between.

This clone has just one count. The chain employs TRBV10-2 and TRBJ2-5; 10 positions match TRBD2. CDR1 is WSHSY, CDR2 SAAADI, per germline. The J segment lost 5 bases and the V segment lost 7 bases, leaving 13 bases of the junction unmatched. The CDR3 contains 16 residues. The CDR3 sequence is CASTSPSGSYRETQYF. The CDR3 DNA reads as TGCGCCAGCACCAGCCCTAGCGGGAGTTATCGGGAGACCCAGTACTTC.

CDR3 coding DNA: TGTGCTAGCGAACCCTTTGGGGAGACCCAGTACTTC. Protein: CASEPFGETQYF. The chain joins TRBV7-7 to TRBJ2-5; a possible D gene is TRBD2 (5 bases). The germline gives CDR1 SSHAT, CDR2 FNYEAQ (reference sequence). The CDR3 sequence is 12 residues long.

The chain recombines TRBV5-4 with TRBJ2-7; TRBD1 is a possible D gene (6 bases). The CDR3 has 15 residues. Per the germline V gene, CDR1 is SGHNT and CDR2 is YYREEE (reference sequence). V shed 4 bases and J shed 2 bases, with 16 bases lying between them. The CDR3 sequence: CASSITGRGAYEQYF. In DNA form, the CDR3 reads TGTGCCAGCAGCATAACAGGGCGAGGGGCCTACGAGCAGTACTTC.

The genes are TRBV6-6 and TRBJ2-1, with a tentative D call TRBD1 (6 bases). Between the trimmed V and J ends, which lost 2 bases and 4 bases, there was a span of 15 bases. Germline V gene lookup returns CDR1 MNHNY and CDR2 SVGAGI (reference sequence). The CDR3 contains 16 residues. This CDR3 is CASSYKGRGGYNEQFF. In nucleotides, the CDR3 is TGTGCCAGCAGTTACAAAGGGCGAGGGGGTTACAATGAGCAGTTCTTC.

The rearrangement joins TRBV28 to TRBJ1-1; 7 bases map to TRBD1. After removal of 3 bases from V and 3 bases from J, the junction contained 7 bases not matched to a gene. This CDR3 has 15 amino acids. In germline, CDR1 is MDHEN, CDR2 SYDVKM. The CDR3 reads CASSFDNRGHTEAFF. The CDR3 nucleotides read TGTGCCAGCAGTTTTGATAACAGGGGTCACACTGAAGCTTTCTTT.

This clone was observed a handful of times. CDR3 nucleotide sequence: TGCGCCAGCAGCCCACGGGCTGACATATGGGCTGAAGCTTTCTTT. The encoded protein is CASSPRADIWAEAFF. V and J are TRBV4-1 and TRBJ1-1, with D unclear. Germline CDR1 and CDR2: MGHRA and YSYEKL. The CDR3 spans 15 residues. Trimming took off 4 bases at V and 6 bases at J, with 18 bases between the two ends.

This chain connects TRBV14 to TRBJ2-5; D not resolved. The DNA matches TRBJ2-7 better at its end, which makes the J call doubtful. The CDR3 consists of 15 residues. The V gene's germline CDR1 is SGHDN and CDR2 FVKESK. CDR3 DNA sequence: TGTGCCAGCAGCCAAGGTCTCGCGGACTCCTACGAGCAGTACTTC. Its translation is CASSQGLADSYEQYF.

Here the CDR3 DNA reads TGTGCCATCAGCCGAACGGGACTAGCGGGTCATGAGCAGTACTTC. Translation gives CAISRTGLAGHEQYF. The genes are TRBV10-3 and TRBJ2-7; 12 nucleotides line up with TRBD2. The CDR3 consists of 15 residues. Germline assignment: CDR1 ENHRY and CDR2 SYGVKD. J was trimmed by 7 bases and V by 6 bases; bases with no gene match: 10.

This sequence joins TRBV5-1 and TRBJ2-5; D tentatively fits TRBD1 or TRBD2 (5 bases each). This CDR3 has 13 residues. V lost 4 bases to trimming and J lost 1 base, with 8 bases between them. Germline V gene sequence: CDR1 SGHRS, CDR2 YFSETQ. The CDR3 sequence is CASSRGPQETQYF. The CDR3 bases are TGCGCCAGCAGCCGGGGCCCCCAAGAGACCCAGTACTTC.

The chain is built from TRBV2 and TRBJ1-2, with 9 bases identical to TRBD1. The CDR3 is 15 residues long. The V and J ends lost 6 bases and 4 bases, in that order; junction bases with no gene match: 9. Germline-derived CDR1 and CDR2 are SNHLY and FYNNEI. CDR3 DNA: TGTGCCAGCAGGGATGGACAGGGGCCCCGCTATGGCTACACCTTC. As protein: CASRDGQGPRYGYTF. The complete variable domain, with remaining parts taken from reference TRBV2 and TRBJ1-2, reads EPEVTQTPSHQVTQMGQEVILRCVPISNHLYFYWYRQILGQKVEFLVSFYNNEISEKSEIFDDQFSVERPDGSNFTLKIRSTKLEDSAMYFCASRDGQGPRYGYTFGSGTRLTVV.

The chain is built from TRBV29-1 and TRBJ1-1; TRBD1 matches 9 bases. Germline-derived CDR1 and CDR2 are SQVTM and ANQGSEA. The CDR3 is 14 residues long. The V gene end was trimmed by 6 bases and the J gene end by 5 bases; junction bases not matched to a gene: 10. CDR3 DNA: TGCAGCGTGATAAACACAGGGGGCGGAACTGAAGCTTTCTTT. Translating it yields CSVINTGGGTEAFF.

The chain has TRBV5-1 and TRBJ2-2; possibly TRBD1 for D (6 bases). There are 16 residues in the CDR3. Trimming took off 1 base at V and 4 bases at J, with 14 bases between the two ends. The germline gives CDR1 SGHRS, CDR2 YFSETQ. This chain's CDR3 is CASSLISGVFTGELFF. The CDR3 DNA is TGCGCCAGCAGCTTGATCTCAGGGGTATTCACCGGGGAGCTGTTTTTT.

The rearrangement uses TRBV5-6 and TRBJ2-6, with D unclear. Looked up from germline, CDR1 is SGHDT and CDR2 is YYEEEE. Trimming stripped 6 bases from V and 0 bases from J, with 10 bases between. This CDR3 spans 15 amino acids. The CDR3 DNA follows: TGTGCCAGCACCCTGGGGATCTCTGGGGCCAACGTCCTGACTTTC. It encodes CASTLGISGANVLTF.

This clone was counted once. The CDR3 protein is CASTRDRAFYEQYF. CDR3 sequence (DNA): TGTGCCAGCACACGGGACAGGGCCTTCTACGAGCAGTACTTC. The rearrangement joins TRBV2 to TRBJ2-7; 9 bases are a match to TRBD1. The CDR3 sequence is 14 residues long. The V and J ends lost 7 bases and 3 bases, in that order; junction bases with no gene match: 7. The germline gives CDR1 SNHLY, CDR2 FYNNEI.

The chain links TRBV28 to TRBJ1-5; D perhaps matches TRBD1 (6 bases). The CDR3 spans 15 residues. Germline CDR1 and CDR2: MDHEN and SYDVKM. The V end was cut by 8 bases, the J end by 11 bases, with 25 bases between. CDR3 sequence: CASLNSWGAREAQHF. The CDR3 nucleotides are TGTGCCAGCCTCAATAGTTGGGGGGCTCGGGAAGCCCAGCATTTT.

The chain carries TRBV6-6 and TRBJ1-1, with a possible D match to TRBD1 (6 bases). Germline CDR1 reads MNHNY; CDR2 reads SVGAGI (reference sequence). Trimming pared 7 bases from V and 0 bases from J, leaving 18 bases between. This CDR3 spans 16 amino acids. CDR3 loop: CASKMTGRGMNTEAFF. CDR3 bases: TGTGCCAGCAAAATGACAGGCCGAGGGATGAACACTGAAGCTTTCTTT.

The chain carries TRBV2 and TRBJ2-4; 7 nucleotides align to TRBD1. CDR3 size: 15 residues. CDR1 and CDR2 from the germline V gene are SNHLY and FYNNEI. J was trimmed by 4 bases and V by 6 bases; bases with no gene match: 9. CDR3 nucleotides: TGTGCCAGCAGGGCAGGACAGGTGGGAAAAAACATTCAGTACTTC. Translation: CASRAGQVGKNIQYF.